What follows is one TCR beta chain and its context. Its target is unknown. These data originate in a study of cytomegalovirus exposure and HLA in healthy donors. Regarding the study as a whole: Overall, approximately 150 TCR beta chains were annotated as cytomegalovirus-associated.

Assay: immunoSEQ multiplex PCR; the TCRdb copy retains only in-frame clones and omits some. The sample has around 150,000 clones; roughly 91% are singletons. J gave up 0 bases and V 3 bases, and 13 bases lay outside the gene matches. CDR3 length equals 19 residues. Germline assignment: CDR1 MDHEN and CDR2 SYDVKM. This chain uses TRBV28 with TRBJ2-3, with 9 nucleotides matching TRBD2. Sequences were obtained from PBMCs. The receptor's source is a man aged 18 to 29 in good health and CMV-seronegative. This chain's CDR3 is CASSFVASGMITSTDTQYF. DNA of the CDR3: TGTGCCAGCAGTTTCGTAGCTAGCGGGATGATTACTAGCACAGATACGCAGTATTTT.